The rows below give T cell receptor beta chains drawn from one sample of a study of T-cell reconstitution after alpha-beta-depleted transplantation in children. MiXCR was run by TCRdb on the PCR reads, yielding one entry per CDR3 protein. The top ten hold less than 40% of the sample, which has roughly 220,000 distinct CDR3 sequences, about 8.7% seen once. This sample comprised PBMCs, mostly from graft donor cells, obtained 360 days after TCRalphabeta/CD19-depleted stem cell transplant. The origin of the receptors is a male patient between 2 and 15 years old who had a stem cell transplant for acute myeloid leukemia, so the T cells may come from the graft donor. Each CDR3 is given with its conserved first and last residue. A D gene is named only where the DNA matches it firmly. Clone size is given for some rows only: seen once, a few or many times, or a class if the clone is expanded.

V gene	D gene	clone size	J gene	CDR3 protein	CDR3 DNA
TRBV12-3/TRBV12-4	.	many	TRBJ2-5	CASRPNRGKETQYF	TGTGCCAGCAGACCTAACCGGGGGAAGGAGACCCAGTACTTC
TRBV5-1	TRBD2	.	TRBJ2-3	CASSSLPIAGGRTDTQYF	TGCGCCAGCAGCTCCCTCCCGATAGCGGGGGGCCGCACAGATACGCAGTATTTT
TRBV11-2	.	few	TRBJ1-1	CASSQGGPEAFF	TGTGCCAGCAGCCAAGGGGGTCCCGAAGCTTTCTTT
TRBV29-1	TRBD2	many	TRBJ2-2	CSVLAGVRTGELFF	TGCAGCGTCTTAGCGGGAGTACGGACCGGGGAGCTGTTTTTT
TRBV6-1	TRBD2	many	TRBJ2-3	CASRTTSGSFVTQYF	TGTGCCAGCAGAACTACTAGCGGGAGCTTCGTTACGCAGTATTTT
TRBV3-1	.	.	TRBJ1-6	CASSQDFLNSPLHF	TGTGCCAGCAGCCAAGATTTTCTTAATTCACCCCTCCACTTT
TRBV9	.	.	TRBJ2-7	CASSVGSLADEQYF	TGTGCCAGCAGCGTCGGATCCCTAGCCGACGAGCAGTACTTC
TRBV20-1	TRBD2	.	TRBJ2-1	CSARDPSGSITYNEQFF	TGCAGTGCTAGAGATCCCAGCGGGAGTATAACCTACAATGAGCAGTTCTTC
TRBV29-1	TRBD2	few	TRBJ2-1	CSVGVPGLAGVYQFF	TGCAGCGTTGGAGTTCCGGGACTAGCGGGAGTCTATCAGTTCTTC
TRBV4-3	.	many	TRBJ2-7	CASSQWPGYEQYF	TGCGCCAGCAGCCAATGGCCGGGCTACGAGCAGTACTTC
TRBV14	.	.	TRBJ2-5	CASSQDLTGYRETQYF	TGTGCCAGCAGCCAAGATCTCACGGGGTATCGAGAGACCCAGTACTTC
TRBV12-3/TRBV12-4	TRBD1	many	TRBJ1-4	CASSLRGLANEKLFF	TGTGCCAGCAGTTTAAGGGGGCTGGCTAATGAAAAACTGTTTTTT
TRBV11-3	.	few	TRBJ2-1	CASSPGTPDQDNEQFF	TGTGCCAGCAGCCCCGGGACCCCGGACCAAGACAATGAGCAGTTCTTC
TRBV12-3/TRBV12-4	TRBD1	many	TRBJ1-1	CASSSRQGDTEAFF	TGCGCCAGCAGCTCCAGACAGGGCGACACTGAAGCTTTCTTT
TRBV12-3/TRBV12-4	TRBD1	.	TRBJ2-2	CASSASQGLGELFF	TGTGCCAGCAGCGCATCACAGGGGTTGGGGGAGCTGTTTTTT
TRBV7-9	.	few	TRBJ1-1	CAIDRANTEAFF	TGTGCCATCGACAGAGCGAACACTGAAGCTTTCTTT
TRBV25-1	.	few	TRBJ1-5	CASSGGDPLGGSNQPQHF	TGTGCCAGCAGTGGCGGGGATCCATTAGGGGGTAGCAATCAGCCCCAGCATTTT
TRBV2	TRBD1	many	TRBJ1-1	CASSGQGNTEAFF	TGTGCCAGCAGTGGACAGGGGAACACTGAAGCTTTCTTT
TRBV20-1	TRBD2	many	TRBJ2-7	CSARPGTSVYDEQYF	TGCAGTGCTAGGCCCGGGACTAGCGTCTACGACGAGCAGTACTTC
TRBV2	TRBD1	.	TRBJ2-1	CASSSRTGVGEQFF	TGTGCCAGCAGTTCTCGGACAGGGGTGGGTGAGCAGTTCTTC
TRBV20-1	.	.	TRBJ2-1	CSAHGRYNEQFF	TGCAGTGCCCACGGCCGCTACAATGAGCAGTTCTTC
TRBV20-1	.	many	TRBJ1-1	CSARDRRLNTEAFF	TGCAGTGCTAGAGATCGGCGGCTGAACACTGAAGCTTTCTTT
TRBV6-6	.	many	TRBJ2-5	CASALQGAPQYF	TGTGCCAGCGCTCTCCAGGGTGCTCCCCAGTACTTC
TRBV15	.	many	TRBJ2-3	CATSRDLPLTDTQYF	TGTGCCACCAGCAGAGACCTACCGTTGACAGATACGCAGTATTTT
TRBV3-1	.	.	TRBJ2-3	CASSLRGTDTQYF	TGTGCCAGCAGCCTACGGGGCACAGATACGCAGTATTTT
TRBV6-5	TRBD2	many	TRBJ2-1	CASSYSWTSGSSYNEQFF	TGTGCCAGCAGTTACTCTTGGACTAGCGGGAGTTCCTACAATGAGCAGTTCTTC
TRBV28	.	many	TRBJ2-3	CASSYQGTDTQYF	TGTGCCAGCAGCTATCAAGGAACAGATACGCAGTATTTT